The 23 T cell receptor beta chains below come from one sample, sequenced in a study of cytomegalovirus exposure and HLA in healthy donors. With 60 Vbeta and 13 Jbeta primers, the PCR was carried out. TCRdb's table, derived via immunoSEQ multiplex PCR, lists solely in-frame clones and lacks some. Of some 160,000 clones in the sample, about 70% were seen once. Sample: PBMCs. These receptors all stem from a man aged 55 to 69 in good health and CMV-seronegative.

The V and J genes are TRBV25-1 and TRBJ2-3, with 10 bases lining up with TRBD2. CDR1 is MGHDK, CDR2 SYGVNS, per germline. The CDR3 runs to 15 residues. Germline trimming cut 5 bases from V and 3 bases from J; bases unmatched to any gene: 5. The CDR3 DNA follows: TGTGCCAGCAGTAAGCTAGCGGGAGAGACAGATACGCAGTATTTT. This sequence encodes CASSKLAGETDTQYF.

The genes are TRBV9 and TRBJ2-3; 12 bases match TRBD1. The CDR3 spans 15 residues. The J segment lost 6 bases and the V segment lost 2 bases, leaving 4 bases of the junction unmatched. Germline CDR1 reads SGDLS; CDR2 reads YYNGEE. The CDR3 DNA sequence: TGTGCCAGCAGCGTGGGACAGGGGGCATGGGATACGCAGTATTTT. It yields the protein CASSVGQGAWDTQYF.

This chain connects TRBV6-1 to TRBJ2-1, with 7 bases that match TRBD1. CDR1 is MNHNS and CDR2 is SASEGT in the germline V gene. The CDR3 has 14 residues. V gave up 6 bases and J gave up 0 bases; unmatched junction bases: 2. The DNA of the CDR3 is TGTGCCAGCAGGACAGGGCGCTCCTACAATGAGCAGTTCTTC. It encodes CASRTGRSYNEQFF.

This chain connects TRBV10-1 to TRBJ1-5, with TRBD1 matching 7 bases. Trimming took 4 bases from V and 9 from J; bases not matched to a gene: 6. The V gene's germline CDR1 is WNHNN and CDR2 SYGVQD (reference sequence). The CDR3 extends over 13 amino acids. Here the CDR3 reads CASSGDSVGPQHF. CDR3 DNA: TGCGCCAGCAGTGGGGACAGTGTTGGGCCCCAGCATTTT.

The chain is built from TRBV4-2 and TRBJ2-5, with D possibly matching TRBD1 (6 bases). The CDR3 length is 16 residues. CDR1 and CDR2 from the germline V gene are LGHNA and YNFKEQ. The V gene lost 2 bases and the J gene lost 0 bases, with 13 bases spanning the gap. The CDR3 spells CASSQRGQGNQETQYF. The CDR3, as DNA: TGTGCCAGCAGCCAAAGAGGCCAGGGGAACCAAGAGACCCAGTACTTC.

The chain couples TRBV27 to TRBJ1-2; a weak D match, TRBD1 (5 bases). This CDR3 is 15 amino acids long. The ends were cut back, 3 bases at V and 4 bases at J, with 15 bases in the middle. Germline V gene data show CDR1 as MNHEY and CDR2 as SMNVEV (reference sequence). CDR3 bases: TGTGCCAGCAGTTTGAGGTACGACAGTATCTATGGCTACACCTTC. Protein: CASSLRYDSIYGYTF.

The chain combines TRBV9 with TRBJ2-3, with TRBD2 matching 16 bases. Germline V CDR1 and CDR2: SGDLS, YYNGEE. The V gene end was trimmed by 4 bases and the J gene end by 4 bases; junction bases not matched to a gene: 12. CDR3 length: 19 residues. In nucleotides, the CDR3 is TGTGCCAGCAGCCCTAGAGCGGGACTAGCGGGAGGGCCATCAGATACGCAGTATTTT. Protein product: CASSPRAGLAGGPSDTQYF. Full variable domain (missing parts from reference TRBV9 and TRBJ2-3): DSGVTQTPKHLITATGQRVTLRCSPRSGDLSVYWYQQSLDQGLQFLIQYYNGEERAKGNILERFSAQQFPDLHSELNLSSLELGDSALYFCASSPRAGLAGGPSDTQYFGPGTRLTVL.

The chain recombines TRBV7-2 with TRBJ2-3; TRBD2 matches 9 bases. This CDR3 is 15 amino acids long. With 5 bases clipped from V and 6 bases from J, the junction kept 9 bases outside the gene matches. Germline loops: CDR1 SGHTA, CDR2 FQGNSA. CDR3 coding DNA: TGTGCCAGCAGCCTGGGGACTAGCTGGGGGGATACGCAGTATTTT. Its translation: CASSLGTSWGDTQYF.

The CDR3 DNA follows: TGTGCCAGTAGGCTAGCGGGGCCAAACACCGGGGAGCTGTTTTTT. It specifies CASRLAGPNTGELFF. V is TRBV19 and J is TRBJ2-2, with TRBD2 identical over 9 bases. CDR3 length equals 15 residues. V was clipped by 6 bases and J by 2 bases; unmatched bases: 4. CDR1 and CDR2 from the germline V gene are LNHDA and SQIVND (reference sequence). Full variable domain (rest looked up from reference TRBV19 and TRBJ2-2): DGGITQSPKYLFRKEGQNVTLSCEQNLNHDAMYWYRQDPGQGLRLIYYSQIVNDFQKGDIAEGYSVSREKKESFPLTVTSAQKNPTAFYLCASRLAGPNTGELFFGEGSRLTVL.

V gene TRBV27 combines with J gene TRBJ2-2; weak D call: TRBD2 (5 bases). V gave up 6 bases and J gave up 6 bases, with 14 bases separating them. Germline CDR1 is MNHEY and CDR2 is SMNVEV (reference sequence). CDR3 length: 14 amino acids. The CDR3 reads CASRFGGPPGELFF. The CDR3 bases are TGTGCCAGCAGATTCGGCGGGCCACCCGGGGAGCTGTTTTTT.

The J gene is TRBJ1-1, the V gene TRBV5-1, with D possibly TRBD1 on 5 matching bases. Germline assignment: CDR1 SGHRS and CDR2 YFSETQ. The V end lost 3 bases, the J end lost 4 bases, and 10 bases lay between the germline ends. This CDR3 has 13 residues. This chain's CDR3 is CASSSDTATEAFF. The CDR3 nucleotides read TGCGCCAGCAGCTCGGACACGGCCACTGAAGCTTTCTTT.

This clone has only a few counts. This chain connects TRBV10-3 to TRBJ2-3, with D perhaps TRBD2 (5 bases). Germline V CDR1 and CDR2: ENHRY, SYGVKD. The CDR3 extends over 14 amino acids. V lost 3 bases and J 5 bases, leaving 12 bases between the germline ends. CDR3 DNA: TGTGCCATCAGTGATCCTGTGAGCGGAGATACGCAGTATTTT. Its protein product is CAISDPVSGDTQYF.

This chain joins TRBV19 and TRBJ1-5, with D possibly being TRBD1 (6 bases). Germline CDR1 and CDR2: LNHDA and SQIVND (reference sequence). The V end lost 2 bases, the J end lost 0 bases, and 11 bases lay between the germline ends. The CDR3 has 16 amino acids. The CDR3 reads CASSIRGTPSNQPQHF. The DNA of the CDR3 is TGTGCCAGTAGTATAAGAGGGACACCTAGCAATCAGCCCCAGCATTTT.

The chain couples TRBV4-1 to TRBJ1-4; 8 positions agree with TRBD1. J gave up 8 bases and V 2 bases, and 10 bases lay outside the gene matches. CDR1 MGHRA and CDR2 YSYEKL come from the germline V gene. The CDR3 runs 16 residues. In nucleotides, the CDR3 is TGCGCCAGCAGCCAAACCGGGACGGCAGGGGGCGAAAAACTGTTTTTT. Translation: CASSQTGTAGGEKLFF.

The sample holds a few counts of this clone. Other nucleotide sequences in the sample specify the same CDR3. J is TRBJ2-5 and V is TRBV29-1, with 7 positions matching TRBD2. The CDR3 loop spans 12 amino acids. Germline V lookup: CDR1 SQVTM, CDR2 ANQGSEA. J gave up 2 bases and V 4 bases, and 1 base lay outside the gene matches. CDR3 sequence (DNA): TGCAGCGTTGGGGGGGGGCAAGAGACCCAGTACTTC. Its protein is CSVGGGQETQYF.

The gene calls are TRBV5-1 and TRBJ2-5; D is ambiguous. V was shortened by 0 bases and J by 1 base, with 10 bases between the two germline ends. The CDR3 has 15 residues. Germline CDR1 and CDR2: SGHRS and YFSETQ. For the CDR3, the DNA is TGCGCCAGCAGCTTGGGGTCAGTAAGCCAAGAGACCCAGTACTTC. Translation gives CASSLGSVSQETQYF.

The chain uses TRBV30 and TRBJ1-1; 8 bases match TRBD1. Per germline, CDR1 GTSNPN and CDR2 SVGIG (reference sequence). The CDR3 loop spans 15 amino acids. The V and J ends lost 4 bases and 3 bases, in that order; junction bases with no gene match: 10. This chain's CDR3 is CAWNMQGALDTEAFF. The CDR3 DNA sequence: TGTGCCTGGAACATGCAGGGGGCGCTTGACACTGAAGCTTTCTTT.

The chain recombines TRBV27 with TRBJ1-6, with 10 positions matching TRBD1. The CDR3 is 17 amino acids. V shed 4 bases, J shed 8 bases, and the junction held 11 bases outside the gene matches. CDR1 is MNHEY, CDR2 SMNVEV, per germline (reference sequence). The CDR3 nucleotides are TGTGCCAGCAGTTCAACCGCCGGGACAGGGGAGTATTCACCCCTCCACTTT. The encoded protein is CASSSTAGTGEYSPLHF.

V usage is TRBV29-1 and J usage is TRBJ2-7; 8 positions agree with TRBD2. CDR1 is SQVTM and CDR2 is ANQGSEA in the germline V gene. This CDR3 contains 13 residues. J lost 5 bases, V lost 5 bases, and 8 bases had no gene match. The DNA for the CDR3 is TGCAGCGTTCTGGCGGGAGGCCTCCACGAGCAGTACTTC. Its translation: CSVLAGGLHEQYF.

This clone was observed a few times. The J gene is TRBJ1-1, the V gene TRBV10-2; TRBD1 aligns across 7 bases. The V and J ends lost 2 bases and 4 bases, in that order; junction bases with no gene match: 4. The CDR3 runs to 14 residues. In germline, CDR1 is WSHSY, CDR2 SAAADI. The CDR3 protein is CASSEATGVTEAFF. The CDR3 nucleotides read TGCGCCAGCAGTGAGGCCACAGGGGTCACTGAAGCTTTCTTT.

The gene calls are TRBV30 and TRBJ2-2; weak D call: TRBD2 (5 bases). Germline V CDR1 and CDR2: GTSNPN, SVGIG (reference sequence). Trimming took off 3 bases at V and 1 base at J, with 15 bases between the two ends. The CDR3 runs to 16 residues. The CDR3 here is CAWSLYIGENTGELFF. DNA for the CDR3: TGTGCCTGGAGCCTATACATCGGGGAGAACACCGGGGAGCTGTTTTTT.

This chain uses TRBV21-1 with TRBJ2-1; TRBD1 is taken as the D call from the table, unchecked against the DNA. TRBV21-1 is a recognized pseudogene. The CDR3 totals 17 residues. The chain's CDR3 is CASVGDRGSGSYNEQFF. The CDR3, as DNA: TGTGCCAGCGTCGGGGACAGGGGTTCTGGCTCCTACAATGAGCAGTTCTTC.

The chain uses TRBV5-1 and TRBJ2-1; TRBD2 agrees at 7 bases. This CDR3 has 13 amino acids. Looked up from germline, CDR1 is SGHRS and CDR2 is YFSETQ. The trim removed 4 bases at V and 4 bases at J, leaving 2 bases unmatched. This CDR3 reads CASSRREYNEQFF. Here the CDR3 DNA reads TGCGCCAGCAGCAGGCGGGAGTACAATGAGCAGTTCTTC.